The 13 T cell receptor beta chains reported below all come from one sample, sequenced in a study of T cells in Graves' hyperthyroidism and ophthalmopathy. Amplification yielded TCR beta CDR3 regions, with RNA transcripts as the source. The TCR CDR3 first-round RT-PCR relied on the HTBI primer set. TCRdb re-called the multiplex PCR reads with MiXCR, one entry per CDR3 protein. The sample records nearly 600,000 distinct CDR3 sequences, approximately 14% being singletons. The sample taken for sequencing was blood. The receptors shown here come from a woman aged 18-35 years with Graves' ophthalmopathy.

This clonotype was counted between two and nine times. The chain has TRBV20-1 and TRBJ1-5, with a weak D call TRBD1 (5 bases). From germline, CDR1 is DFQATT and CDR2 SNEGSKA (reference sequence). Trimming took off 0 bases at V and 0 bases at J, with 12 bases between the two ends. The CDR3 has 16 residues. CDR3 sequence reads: CSARDIGDYSNQPQHF. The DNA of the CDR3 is TGCAGTGCTAGAGATATCGGGGACTATAGCAATCAGCCCCAGCATTTT.

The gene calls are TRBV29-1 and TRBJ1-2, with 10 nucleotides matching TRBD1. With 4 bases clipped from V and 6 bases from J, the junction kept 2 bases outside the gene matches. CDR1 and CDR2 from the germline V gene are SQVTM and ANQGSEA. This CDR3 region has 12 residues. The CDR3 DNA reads TGCAGCGTTGGGACAGGGGGGGATGGCTACACCTTC. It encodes CSVGTGGDGYTF.

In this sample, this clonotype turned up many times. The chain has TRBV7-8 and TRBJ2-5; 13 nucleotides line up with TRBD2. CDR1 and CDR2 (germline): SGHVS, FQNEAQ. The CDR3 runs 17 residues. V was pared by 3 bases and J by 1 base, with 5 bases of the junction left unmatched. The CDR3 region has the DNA TGTGCCAGCAGCTTGGAGGGACTAGCGGGGACCCAAGAGACCCAGTACTTC. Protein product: CASSLEGLAGTQETQYF. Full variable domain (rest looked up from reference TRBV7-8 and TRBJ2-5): GAGVSQSPRYKVAKRGQDVALRCDPISGHVSLFWYQQALGQGPEFLTYFQNEAQLDKSGLPSDRFFAERPEGSVSTLKIQRTQQEDSAVYLCASSLEGLAGTQETQYFGPGTRLLVL.

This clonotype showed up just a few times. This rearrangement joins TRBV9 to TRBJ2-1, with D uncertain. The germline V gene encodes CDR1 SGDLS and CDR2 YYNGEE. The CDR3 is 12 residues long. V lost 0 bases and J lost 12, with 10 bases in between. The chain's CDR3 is CASSVAEGGQFF. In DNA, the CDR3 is TGTGCCAGCAGCGTAGCTGAAGGTGGGCAGTTCTTC.

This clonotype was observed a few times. The chain's CDR3 is CASSVDRDTGELFF. Here the CDR3 DNA reads TGTGCCAGCAGCGTCGACAGGGACACCGGGGAGCTGTTTTTT. The chain has TRBV7-3 and TRBJ2-2; 7 bases are shared with TRBD1. CDR1 is SGHTA, CDR2 FQGTGA, per germline. With V trimmed by 5 bases and J by 3 bases, 3 bases remained unmatched. The CDR3 spans 14 residues.

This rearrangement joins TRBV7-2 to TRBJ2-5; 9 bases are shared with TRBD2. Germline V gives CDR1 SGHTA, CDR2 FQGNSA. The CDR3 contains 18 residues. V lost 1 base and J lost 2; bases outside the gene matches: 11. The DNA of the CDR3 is TGTGCCAGCAGCTTAGAACTCCTACTAGCGGGCCATCAAGAGACCCAGTACTTC. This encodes CASSLELLLAGHQETQYF.

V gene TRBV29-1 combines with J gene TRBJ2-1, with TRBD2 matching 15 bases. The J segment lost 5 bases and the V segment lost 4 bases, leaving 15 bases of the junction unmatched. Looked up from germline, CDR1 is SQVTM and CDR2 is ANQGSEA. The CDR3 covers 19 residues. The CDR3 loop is CSVAKDPGLAGGPNNEQFF. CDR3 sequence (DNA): TGCAGCGTTGCTAAGGACCCGGGACTAGCGGGAGGCCCGAACAATGAGCAGTTCTTC.

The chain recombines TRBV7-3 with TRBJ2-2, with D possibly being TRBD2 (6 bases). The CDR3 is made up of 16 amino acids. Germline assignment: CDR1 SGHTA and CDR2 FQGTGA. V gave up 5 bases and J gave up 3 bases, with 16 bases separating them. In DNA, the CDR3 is TGTGCCAGCAGCCCACACACGGGGGAGGACACCGGGGAGCTGTTTTTT. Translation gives CASSPHTGEDTGELFF.

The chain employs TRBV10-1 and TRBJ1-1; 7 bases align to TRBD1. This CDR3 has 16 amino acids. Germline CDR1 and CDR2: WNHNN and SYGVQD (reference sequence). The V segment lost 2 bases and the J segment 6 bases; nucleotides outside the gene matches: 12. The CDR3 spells CASSEKSQGVVAEAFF. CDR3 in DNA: TGCGCCAGCAGTGAGAAGAGCCAGGGGGTGGTCGCTGAAGCTTTCTTT.

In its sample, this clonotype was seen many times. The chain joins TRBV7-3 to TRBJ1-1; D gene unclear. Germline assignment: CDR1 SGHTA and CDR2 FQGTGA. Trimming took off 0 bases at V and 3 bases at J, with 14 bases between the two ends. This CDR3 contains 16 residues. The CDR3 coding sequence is TGTGCCAGCAGCTTAACTAGGCCGCATGGGGACACTGAAGCTTTCTTT. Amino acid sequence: CASSLTRPHGDTEAFF.

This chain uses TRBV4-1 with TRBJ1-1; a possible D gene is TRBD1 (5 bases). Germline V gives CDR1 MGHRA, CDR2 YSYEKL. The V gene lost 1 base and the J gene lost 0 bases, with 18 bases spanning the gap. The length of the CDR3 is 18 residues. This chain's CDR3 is CASSQAGGGRGVNTEAFF. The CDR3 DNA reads TGCGCCAGCAGCCAAGCTGGGGGGGGACGGGGAGTGAACACTGAAGCTTTCTTT.

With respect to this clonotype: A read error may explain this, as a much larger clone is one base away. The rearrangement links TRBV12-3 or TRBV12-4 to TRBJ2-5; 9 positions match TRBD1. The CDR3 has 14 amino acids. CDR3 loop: CAGRGTGFGETQYF. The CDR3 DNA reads TGTGCCGGCAGAGGGACAGGGTTTGGGGAGACCCAGTACTTC.

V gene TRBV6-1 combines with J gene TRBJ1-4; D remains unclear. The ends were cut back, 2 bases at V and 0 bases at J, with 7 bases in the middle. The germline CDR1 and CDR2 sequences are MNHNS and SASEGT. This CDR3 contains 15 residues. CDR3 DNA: TGTGCCAGCAGTGAAATAGGATCAACTAATGAAAAACTGTTTTTT. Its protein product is CASSEIGSTNEKLFF.